This T cell receptor (beta chain) derives from a study of T cells in localized non-small cell lung cancer. Germline assignment: CDR1 SGHDT and CDR2 YYEEEE. The CDR3 loop spans 14 amino acids. The germline V and J ends were trimmed by 6 bases and 2 bases, with 14 bases remaining between them. This clone was seen only a few times. Profiled with immunoSEQ multiplex PCR; TCRdb holds only in-frame clones, not every one. The sample yields 35,000 to 50,000 clones, more than 75% seen once. The sequence was collected from a woman between 35 and 75 years old with stage II squamous cell lung carcinoma. The chain carries TRBV5-6 and TRBJ1-1, with TRBD1 as a possible D gene (5 bases). Sequenced here: PBMCs, sampled before any cancer treatment. DNA of the CDR3: TGTGCCAGCATCAAGGGACCAAGTAACACTGAAGCTTTCTTT. Its translation: CASIKGPSNTEAFF.